This TCR beta chain was recovered during a study of cytomegalovirus exposure and HLA in healthy donors (dated by TCRdb to about 2017). Background for the entire study: An earlier analysis of roughly 630 of the donors reported approximately 300 Gb of sequence data and roughly 100 million unique TCR beta sequences from some 180 million T cells. The study aimed to test whether cataloging public T cell receptors could reveal signatures of past pathogen exposure. The number of typed donors differed by locus: about 629-630 for A, B, C, DRB1 and DQB1; approximately 520 for DQA1; approximately 600 for DPA1; and about 450 for DPB1. A separate validation cohort of roughly 120 different subjects was used in addition to the roughly 620-subject first cohort. An earlier analysis of about 620 of the donors applied high-throughput TCR beta sequencing to assess whether each TCR beta V gene segment acted as functional or pseudogenic. Because of strong linkage in the cohort, four to six DR-DQ haplotypes were treated as single units for association and clustering. Among the roughly 400 genotyped donors, around 79% belonged to the genetic ancestry cluster associated with self-reported Caucasian donors. Donor age, sex, ethnicity and CMV serostatus were compiled alongside the repertoire data. All discovery cohort repertoires had been generated using a single sequencing platform. High-throughput TCR immunosequencing, statistical association of individual TCRs with disease status, and machine learning were combined to predict cytomegalovirus infection status. Roughly 300 gigabases of sequencing data and around 88 million unique TCR sequences made up an early release that covered approximately 700 HLA-typed donors. In the later analysis, no new phenotypic data were used to find candidate immune exposures; instead, reliance was placed on TCR beta sequences and their occurrence across donors. Class I and class II HLA loci were covered by the typing at four-digit resolution. Genome-wide SNP genotypes for about three fifths of the 666 donors were used in a later genetic analysis, which treated that subset as a discovery cohort. Among 398 genotyped donors of the cohort, an average of around 240,000 unique TCR beta nucleotide sequences were sequenced per donor, around a sixth of them non-productive. The study used immunosequencing to profile the T cell repertoires of more than 650 subjects and linked those repertoires to cytomegalovirus serostatus. A later analysis re-analyzed previously published TCR beta repertoires from 666 donors and added high-resolution HLA genotyping to study TCR occurrence patterns.

A remark on this clone: The antigen it binds to is not known.

The investigation overall reported the following: When HLA alleles, especially DR and DQ, strongly co-occurred, TCR associations were difficult to assign to individual alleles. A total of 164 TCR beta chains were listed by the study as associated with cytomegalovirus. V-gene and J-gene trimming of TCR beta chains was associated with a missense DCLRE1C variant in a later genetic analysis, and the association was replicated in an independent cohort. A further reported finding was that TCR beta sequences accurately predicted the HLA-A and HLA-B alleles for most subjects in the first cohort. According to a later analysis, TCR association rates differed among HLA loci, with DRB1 alleles showing the most associated TCRs and HLA-C alleles showing the fewest. The 87-base-pair reads could not distinguish some IMGT-functional V segments, including TRBV6-2 and TRBV6-3, so those segments were excluded. It was suggested by the authors that the approach could potentially be generalized to other disease states and immunological phenotypes. Correlated functional status among segregating V segments might be attributable to linkage disequilibrium, but an unknown experimental factor could not be ruled out. Across donors, most TCR sequences were observed very rarely, whereas some public TCRs were present in many individuals. The sequencing pipeline was judged likely to have produced a cluster of highly shared sequence variants as a technical artifact. An earlier analysis of approximately 500 of the donors showed that most TCR beta V segments appeared in productive rearrangements either about 90% or about 30% of the time, which broadly matched IMGT annotations. Several of the top co-occurrence clusters appeared to be linked to parvovirus B19, influenza, CMV and Epstein-Barr virus, according to a later analysis. In both the original and validation cohorts, the classifier was reported to diagnose cytomegalovirus status with high specificity and sensitivity. A few of the identified cytomegalovirus-associated TCR beta chains were confirmed in vitro to be specific for cytomegalovirus antigens. Because counts were too low, about 18 rarely observed V segments, including chromosome 9 orphons, were left out of the earlier analysis of about 620 of the donors. At a false discovery rate of 0.05, a later analysis linked around 17,000 TCR beta sequences to specific HLA alleles. In a later analysis, HLA-associated TCR beta chains showed more clonal expansion and lower generation probabilities than non-associated chains that were equally common. Because HLA typing was missing for some donors at each locus, association tests included only the typed subset. In this cohort, only TCR beta chains were sequenced, and detectable features were limited by the absence of alpha or paired-chain data. Roughly uniform sequencing depth across donors was assumed in presence/absence analyses, although this assumption may not hold. According to a later genetic analysis, donors in an Asian-associated ancestry cluster had fewer N-insertions in productive TCRs than the approximately 710-donor mean. A later analysis found that most CMV-associated TCR beta chains appeared HLA-restricted, with HLA associations seemingly driven largely by CMV exposure. Immune exposure information for the cohort was limited to CMV serostatus.

The CDR3 sequence holds 15 residues, the cysteine and phenylalanine included. The CDR3 DNA has 45 bases and is translated from base 1. The germline V gene specifies SGHVS as CDR1 and FQNEAQ as CDR2. Between the V and J ends, shortened by 2 bases and 1 base respectively, the junction contains 9 bases. The cohort was made up of about 610 healthy bone marrow donors. Cohort members were all nominally healthy when sampled, although unrecorded immune exposures were likely present. The donor tested CMV seronegative, placing the donor among the roughly 340 seronegative members of the cohort. Each donor provided a peripheral blood sample, and peripheral blood mononuclear cells were used for TCR beta sequencing. Genomic DNA was extracted from the blood cell samples with the Qiagen DNeasy Blood Extraction Kit. The library relied on the immunoSEQ multiplex PCR assay. The multiplex PCR relied on a mix of 60 forward primers for TCR Vbeta segments and 13 reverse primers for TCR Jbeta segments. Amplification of the CDR3 region of rearranged TCR beta genes was performed with a multiplex PCR assay on genomic DNA. The amplified TCR beta libraries were sequenced on the Illumina HiSeq System as 87-base-pair reads. The study's processing was this. A later analysis tallied 75 million to 95 million unique TCR beta chains across the 666 repertoires, and about 10 million of those chains were shared by two or more donors. Raw reads were error-corrected and collapsed into unique sequences with a nearest-neighbor algorithm that merged closely related sequences to remove PCR and sequencing errors. Alignment of CDR3 sequences to IMGT reference sequences was used to assign V, D and J gene segments. For a sequence to be retained, at least a six-nucleotide match to both a V gene segment and a J gene segment was required. A rearrangement counted as productive if the CDR3 had no stop codons and remained in frame with V and J, and every other rearrangement counted as non-productive. CDR3 was defined according to IMGT convention as the region running from the second conserved V-encoded cysteine to the conserved J-encoded phenylalanine. Sequences without an unambiguous match to a single V gene segment were excluded from the earlier analysis of about 600 of the donors. In an earlier analysis of a few hundred of the donors, V segments were called functional above 56.7% productive rearrangements and were called segregating when the between-donor standard deviation exceeded 5%. A statistical classification framework was developed to diagnose cytomegalovirus status using the catalog of TCR beta chain sequences. In a later analysis, V and J genes were assigned by comparing TCR nucleotide sequences against IMGT/GENE-DB human TR gene sequences. The TCRdist pipeline was used in a later analysis to assign CDR3 sequences and most-parsimonious VDJ recombination scenarios. In a later analysis, each TCR beta chain was defined by its CDR3 amino acid sequence together with its V-gene family, and reads lacking a unique V-gene family were excluded. To address suspected cross-contamination and a sequencing artifact, a later analysis removed some 620 highly shared, low-generation-probability nucleotide sequences. A later analysis calculated a clonal expansion index for each public chain from normalized within-repertoire ranks of inferred template counts. In a later analysis, generation probabilities were computed using a VDJ recombination model fitted to out-of-frame rearrangements, and the results were checked against IGoR. In a later analysis, TCR-TCR, TCR-HLA and TCR-CMV co-occurrence was scored with hypergeometric tests, and a repertoire-size bias correction was applied to TCR pairs. To estimate false discovery rates, a later analysis permuted the HLA or CMV assignments 20 times. In a later analysis, co-occurring TCRs were grouped using DBSCAN, and TCRdist sequence similarity was added for clustering within HLA-allele-positive subsets. Co-occurrence clustering excluded repertoires with fewer than 30,000 or more than 120,000 public chains, plus five with anomalous nucleotide sharing. TCRdb re-hosts the immuneACCESS table, in-frame sequences only. Its copies lack some clones; in the studies checked, an unresolved V gene accounts for under half of them, and the cause for the rest is not known. The DNA gave D and trimming, while V, J and clone size come from that table. The sample's clone listing holds about 96,000 clones. Around 3.4% of the sample is taken by the ten largest.

This receptor was obtained from a woman aged 30 to 39 in good health and CMV-seronegative. The sample consisted of PBMCs. The receptor chain draws on TRBV7-8 and TRBJ1-3, and TRBD1 may be the D gene, going by 5 matching bases. DNA sequence: TGTGCCAGCAGCTTACGCAGGGTATCTGGAAACACCATATATTTT. This yields the protein CASSLRRVSGNTIYF.